These 22 T cell receptor beta chains were sequenced from one sample in a study of early T cells in non-severe SARS-CoV-2 infection. TCRdb reanalysed the 5' RACE reads using MiXCR and keeps one entry per CDR3 protein. The sample has some 82,000 distinct CDR3 sequences, 5.5% to 7.5% seen once; the top ten hold about 8%. Sequenced material: whole blood. Receptor source: an adult who was a healthcare worker with PCR-confirmed SARS-CoV-2 infection or an uninfected control (not recorded which).

The table lists this clonotype with a few counts. The chain uses TRBV21-1 and TRBJ1-5; whether TRBD1, the table's D call, matches the DNA was not checked. TRBV21-1 is a known pseudogene. This CDR3 has 18 amino acids. As DNA, the CDR3 is TGTGCCAGCAGCAAAGCTACAGACAGGGTGGAAAGCAATCAGCCCCAGCATTTT. It codes for CASSKATDRVESNQPQHF.

This clonotype was detected many times. V is TRBV25-1 and J is TRBJ2-5; 12 bases line up with TRBD1. Per germline, CDR1 MGHDK and CDR2 SYGVNS. With V trimmed by 6 bases and J by 4 bases, 6 bases remained unmatched. The length of the CDR3 is 15 residues. In DNA, the CDR3 is TGTGCCAGCAGGATAGGGACAGGGGGCACAGAGACCCAGTACTTC. Its translation is CASRIGTGGTETQYF. Filled out from reference TRBV25-1 and TRBJ2-5, the complete variable domain reads EADIYQTPRYLVIGTGKKITLECSQTMGHDKMYWYQQDPGMELHLIHYSYGVNSTEKGDLSSESTVSRIRTEHFPLTLESARPSHTSQYLCASRIGTGGTETQYFGPGTRLLVL.

This clonotype was found many times. As DNA, the CDR3 is TGTGCCAGCAGCCTTAGCGGGGGGCAAAGGGGCAGGGCCCAGTACTTC. Its protein product is CASSLSGGQRGRAQYF. The genes are TRBV3-1 and TRBJ2-5, with 10 bases fitting TRBD2. Germline lookup yields CDR1 LGHDT and CDR2 YNNKEL (reference sequence). J was trimmed by 9 bases and V by 4 bases; bases with no gene match: 14. This CDR3 comprises 16 residues.

The gene calls are TRBV20-1 and TRBJ1-1; TRBD1 might be the D (5 bases). The CDR3 spans 12 residues. V lost 4 bases, J lost 2 bases, and 8 bases lay in between. Per germline, CDR1 DFQATT and CDR2 SNEGSKA (reference sequence). CDR3 in DNA: TGCAGTGCTACGACAGCTAACACTGAAGCTTTCTTT. It specifies CSATTANTEAFF.

This clonotype was counted many times. The V call is TRBV28, the J call TRBJ2-7; possible D gene TRBD1, 5 bases. This CDR3 is built from 14 residues. Between the trimmed V and J ends, which lost 5 bases and 4 bases, there was a span of 15 bases. Germline loops: CDR1 MDHEN, CDR2 SYDVKM. The DNA for the CDR3 is TGTGCCAGCAGTCTGTGGGTCAGGGCGTACGAGCAGTACTTC. Encoded protein: CASSLWVRAYEQYF.

The table lists this clonotype with many counts. V usage is TRBV20-1 and J usage is TRBJ2-5, with a weak D call TRBD2 (5 bases). The CDR3 length is 12 residues. V was shortened by 5 bases and J by 1 base, with 8 bases between the two germline ends. Germline V gene data show CDR1 as DFQATT and CDR2 as SNEGSKA (reference sequence). The CDR3 nucleotides are TGCAGTGCTTTAGCGCTCCAAGAGACCCAGTACTTC. Its translation: CSALALQETQYF.

This clonotype was counted at least ten times. The chain has TRBV10-3 and TRBJ2-1; no clear D gene. Germline CDR1 reads ENHRY; CDR2 reads SYGVKD. V gave up 4 bases and J gave up 8 bases, with 12 bases separating them. The CDR3 is 13 amino acids. As DNA, the CDR3 is TGTGCCATCAGTGCCCCGGATCAAGATGAGCAGTTCTTC. As protein: CAISAPDQDEQFF.

The CDR3 spells CSVGQQGHTQYF. In DNA, the CDR3 is TGCAGCGTTGGACAACAGGGTCATACGCAGTATTTT. The V and J genes are TRBV29-1 and TRBJ2-3, with TRBD1 as a possible D gene (6 bases). This CDR3 is 12 amino acids long. Trimming removed 4 bases at V and 7 bases at J, with 12 bases between. CDR1 and CDR2 from the germline V gene are SQVTM and ANQGSEA.

The chain links TRBV12-3 or TRBV12-4 to TRBJ2-5, with TRBD1 as a possible D gene (6 bases). There are 14 residues in the CDR3. Trimming pared 7 bases from V and 2 bases from J, leaving 14 bases between. In nucleotides, the CDR3 is TGTGCCAGCAACCTACAGGGATTTCAAGAGACCCAGTACTTC. Protein sequence: CASNLQGFQETQYF.

This clonotype was detected ten times or more. The chain uses TRBV19 and TRBJ1-1; no firm D call. V lost 9 bases and J 3 bases, leaving 11 bases between the germline ends. Germline-derived CDR1 and CDR2 are LNHDA and SQIVND (reference sequence). The CDR3 spans 12 residues. The CDR3: CASSRRYTEAFF. In DNA form, the CDR3 reads TGTGCCAGCAGCCGTCGGTACACTGAAGCTTTCTTT. Full variable domain (remainder filled in from reference TRBV19 and TRBJ1-1): DGGITQSPKYLFRKEGQNVTLSCEQNLNHDAMYWYRQDPGQGLRLIYYSQIVNDFQKGDIAEGYSVSREKKESFPLTVTSAQKNPTAFYLCASSRRYTEAFFGQGTRLTVV.

In this sample, this clonotype turned up many times. The genes are TRBV6-5 and TRBJ1-5; maybe TRBD1 (5 bases). V dropped 2 bases and J dropped 7 bases, with 21 bases sitting between them. The length of the CDR3 is 17 residues. Germline V gene lookup returns CDR1 MNHEY and CDR2 SVGAGI. CDR3 in DNA: TGTGCCAGCAGTTACCGGACCCCGGGGCAGGGAGGACAGCCCCAGCATTTT. This encodes CASSYRTPGQGGQPQHF.

The chain combines TRBV2 with TRBJ1-2; D ambiguous. The CDR3 consists of 11 residues. Deletions cut 7 bases from V and 4 bases from J, with 7 bases between. CDR1 is SNHLY, CDR2 FYNNEI, per germline. The CDR3 loop is CASKYVYGYTF. As DNA, the CDR3 is TGTGCCAGCAAGTACGTCTATGGCTACACCTTC.

The sample holds many counts of this clonotype. V usage is TRBV11-3 and J usage is TRBJ2-1; no clear D. Germline CDR1 SGHNT, CDR2 YENEEA. Trimming pared 3 bases from V and 7 bases from J, leaving 7 bases between. CDR3 size: 12 residues. The CDR3 coding sequence is TGTGCCAGCAGCTTTGGTATAAATGAGCAGTTCTTC. Its protein is CASSFGINEQFF.

The gene calls are TRBV19 and TRBJ2-2, with D possibly matching TRBD1 (5 bases). The CDR3 sequence is 17 residues long. Trimming pared 1 base from V and 0 bases from J, leaving 12 bases between. CDR1 LNHDA and CDR2 SQIVND come from the germline V gene (reference sequence). CDR3 in DNA: TGTGCCAGTAGTATAGGGCTACGGACATCGAACACCGGGGAGCTGTTTTTT. It translates to CASSIGLRTSNTGELFF.

The chain combines TRBV3-1 with TRBJ2-7; a possible D gene is TRBD1 (6 bases). Germline CDR1 LGHDT, CDR2 YNNKEL (reference sequence). The CDR3 sequence is 14 residues long. V was clipped by 7 bases and J by 3 bases, with 16 bases between them. The CDR3 sequence: CASKKGQTSYEQYF. The CDR3 DNA reads TGTGCCAGCAAGAAAGGACAGACCAGCTACGAGCAGTACTTC.

The table lists this clonotype with a few counts. The chain carries TRBV4-3 and TRBJ1-4; D is possibly TRBD1 (5 bases). The ends were cut back, 0 bases at V and 5 bases at J, with 16 bases in the middle. The CDR3 sequence is 17 residues long. Per the germline V gene, CDR1 is LGHNA and CDR2 is YSLEER. CDR3 bases: TGCGCCAGCAGCCAAGATACCTGGGACTTCTTGAATGAAAAACTGTTTTTT. Protein: CASSQDTWDFLNEKLFF.

The chain joins TRBV2 to TRBJ2-7; D ambiguous. The CDR3 consists of 14 residues. Germline V CDR1 and CDR2: SNHLY, FYNNEI. V lost 6 bases and J 6 bases, leaving 18 bases between the germline ends. CDR3 loop: CASSALVDSGEQYF. CDR3 nucleotide sequence: TGTGCCAGCAGCGCGTTAGTGGATTCAGGCGAGCAGTACTTC.

This clonotype was counted at least ten times. This chain connects TRBV7-6 to TRBJ2-7; D assignment may be TRBD1 or TRBD2 (7 bases each). Trimming cost V 2 bases and J 2 bases, with 10 bases left between them. The CDR3 is made up of 14 amino acids. Germline CDR1 reads SGHVS; CDR2 reads FNYEAQ. CDR3 protein: CASSLSGTAYEQYF. As DNA, the CDR3 is TGTGCCAGCAGCTTAAGCGGGACAGCCTACGAGCAGTACTTC.

This clonotype was recorded many times. The chain has TRBV7-2 and TRBJ1-5; unclear D gene. V shed 6 bases and J shed 0 bases, with 6 bases lying between them. CDR3 length: 13 amino acids. Germline lookup yields CDR1 SGHTA and CDR2 FQGNSA. CDR3 in DNA: TGTGCCAGCAGAGCGAATAGCAATCAGCCCCAGCATTTT. As protein: CASRANSNQPQHF. Full variable domain (outside the CDR3, taken from reference TRBV7-2 and TRBJ1-5): GAGVSQSPSNKVTEKGKDVELRCDPISGHTALYWYRQSLGQGLEFLIYFQGNSAPDKSGLPSDRFSAERTGGSVSTLTIQRTQQEDSAVYLCASRANSNQPQHFGDGTRLSIL.

This clonotype has a count of ten or more. The CDR3 DNA reads as TGTGCCAGCAGCCCCCGGACAGGGAGCACTGAAGCTTTCTTT. Protein sequence: CASSPRTGSTEAFF. This chain links TRBV13 with TRBJ1-1; 8 nucleotides line up with TRBD1. The CDR3 has 14 residues. Losses at the gene ends were 5 bases for V and 4 bases for J; bases not matched to a gene: 6. CDR1 PRHDT and CDR2 FYEKMQ come from the germline V gene (reference sequence).

There are a few counts of this clonotype. The CDR3 sequence: CASSSPDLKTYNEQFF. The CDR3 bases are TGTGCCAGCAGTTCCCCCGACCTAAAGACCTACAATGAGCAGTTCTTC. The chain combines TRBV27 with TRBJ2-1; D gene unclear. The CDR3 sequence is 16 residues long. Germline loops: CDR1 MNHEY, CDR2 SMNVEV (reference sequence). V was pared by 4 bases and J by 2 bases, with 15 bases between.

The sample holds a few counts of this clonotype. The rearrangement joins TRBV2 to TRBJ2-2, with D possibly matching TRBD2 (5 bases). Deletions cut 5 bases from V and 7 bases from J, with 14 bases between. The CDR3 contains 14 residues. Looked up from germline, CDR1 is SNHLY and CDR2 is FYNNEI. The CDR3 sequence is CASSRTQWDGELFF. The CDR3 bases are TGTGCCAGCAGTCGGACTCAGTGGGACGGGGAGCTGTTTTTT.